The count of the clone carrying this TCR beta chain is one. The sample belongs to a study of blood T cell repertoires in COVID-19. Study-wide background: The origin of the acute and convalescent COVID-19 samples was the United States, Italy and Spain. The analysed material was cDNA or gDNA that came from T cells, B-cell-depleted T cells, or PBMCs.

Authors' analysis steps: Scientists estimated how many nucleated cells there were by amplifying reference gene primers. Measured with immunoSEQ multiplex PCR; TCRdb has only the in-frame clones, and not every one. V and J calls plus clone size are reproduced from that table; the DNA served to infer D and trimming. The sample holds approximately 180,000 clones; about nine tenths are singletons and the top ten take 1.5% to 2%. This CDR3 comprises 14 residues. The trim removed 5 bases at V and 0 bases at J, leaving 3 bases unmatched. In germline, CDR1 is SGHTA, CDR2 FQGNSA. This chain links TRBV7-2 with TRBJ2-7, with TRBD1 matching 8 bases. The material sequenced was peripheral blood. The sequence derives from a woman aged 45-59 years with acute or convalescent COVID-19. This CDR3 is CASSLGQDSYEQYF. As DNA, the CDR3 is TGTGCCAGCAGCCTGGGACAGGACTCCTACGAGCAGTACTTC. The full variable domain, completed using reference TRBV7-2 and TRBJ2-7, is GAGVSQSPSNKVTEKGKDVELRCDPISGHTALYWYRQSLGQGLEFLIYFQGNSAPDKSGLPSDRFSAERTGGSVSTLTIQRTQQEDSAVYLCASSLGQDSYEQYFGPGTRLTVT.